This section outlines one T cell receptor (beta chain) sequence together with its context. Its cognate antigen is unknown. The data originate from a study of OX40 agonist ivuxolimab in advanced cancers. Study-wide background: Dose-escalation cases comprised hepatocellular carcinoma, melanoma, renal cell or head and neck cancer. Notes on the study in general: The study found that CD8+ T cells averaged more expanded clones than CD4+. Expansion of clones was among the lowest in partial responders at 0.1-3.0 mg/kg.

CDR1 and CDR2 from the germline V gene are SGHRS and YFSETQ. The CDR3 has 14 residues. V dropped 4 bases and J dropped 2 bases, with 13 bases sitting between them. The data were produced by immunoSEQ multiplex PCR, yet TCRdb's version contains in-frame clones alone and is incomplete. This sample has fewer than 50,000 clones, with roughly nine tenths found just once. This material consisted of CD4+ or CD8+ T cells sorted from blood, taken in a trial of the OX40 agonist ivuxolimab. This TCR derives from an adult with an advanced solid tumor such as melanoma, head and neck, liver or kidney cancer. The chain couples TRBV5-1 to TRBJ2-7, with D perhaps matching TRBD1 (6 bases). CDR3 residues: CASSVTGTPYEQYF. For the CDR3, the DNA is TGCGCCAGCAGCGTTACCGGGACACCCTACGAGCAGTACTTC.